This T cell receptor beta chain was recovered during a study of T cell responses to AZD1222 COVID-19 vaccine. Data came from immunoSEQ multiplex PCR; TCRdb stores just in-frame clones and leaves some out. The sample has over 110,000 clones; about 93% are singletons. This clone was counted a single time. Its antigen is not known. General observations from the study: Mostly white British, mostly female donors; authors suggested clonal diversity may be underestimated.

Germline V CDR1 and CDR2: SGHAT, FQNNGV. This CDR3 is 16 amino acids long. Between the trimmed V and J ends, which lost 2 bases and 4 bases, there was a span of 14 bases. The rearrangement uses TRBV11-2 and TRBJ2-2, with D perhaps TRBD1 (7 bases). The clonotype was recovered from an adult in good health. The sequenced sample was peripheral blood, obtained on day 0 of AZD1222 vaccination. The CDR3 bases are TGTGCCAGCAGCTTATCGGGGGACAGATCCACCGGGGAGCTGTTTTTT. As protein: CASSLSGDRSTGELFF.